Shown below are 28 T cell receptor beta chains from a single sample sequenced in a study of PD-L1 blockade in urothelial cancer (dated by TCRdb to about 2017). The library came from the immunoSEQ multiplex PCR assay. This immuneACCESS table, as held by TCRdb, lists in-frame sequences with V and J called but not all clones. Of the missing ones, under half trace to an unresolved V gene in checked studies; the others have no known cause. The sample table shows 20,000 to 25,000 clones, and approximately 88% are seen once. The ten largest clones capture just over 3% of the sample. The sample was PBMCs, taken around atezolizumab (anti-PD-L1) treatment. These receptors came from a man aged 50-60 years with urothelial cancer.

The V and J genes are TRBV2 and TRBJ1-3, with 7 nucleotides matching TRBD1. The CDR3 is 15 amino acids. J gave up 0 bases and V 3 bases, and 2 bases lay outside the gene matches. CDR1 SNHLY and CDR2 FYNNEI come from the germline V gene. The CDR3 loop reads CASSDGQVSGNTIYF. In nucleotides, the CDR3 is TGTGCCAGCAGTGACGGACAGGTCTCTGGAAACACCATATATTTT.

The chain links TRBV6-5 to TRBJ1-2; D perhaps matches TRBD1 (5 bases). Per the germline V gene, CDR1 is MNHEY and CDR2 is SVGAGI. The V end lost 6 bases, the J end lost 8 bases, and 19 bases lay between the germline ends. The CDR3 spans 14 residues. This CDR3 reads CASRRGTAGGGYTF. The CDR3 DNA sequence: TGTGCCAGCAGACGCGGGACGGCGGGTGGCGGCTACACCTTC.

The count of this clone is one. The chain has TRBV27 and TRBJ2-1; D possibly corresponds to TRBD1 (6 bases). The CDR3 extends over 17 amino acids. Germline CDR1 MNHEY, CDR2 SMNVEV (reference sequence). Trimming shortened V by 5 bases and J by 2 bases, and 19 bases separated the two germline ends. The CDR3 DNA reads TGTGCCAGCAGTCCAACCGGGACACTCGAGACCTACAATGAGCAGTTCTTC. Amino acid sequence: CASSPTGTLETYNEQFF.

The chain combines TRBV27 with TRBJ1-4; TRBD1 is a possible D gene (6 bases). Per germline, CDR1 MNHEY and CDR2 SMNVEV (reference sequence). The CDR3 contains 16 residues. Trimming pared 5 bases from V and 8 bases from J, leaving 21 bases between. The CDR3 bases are TGTGCCAGCAGTACAGGGAGCCAGGGTGGTAGGGAAAAACTGTTTTTT. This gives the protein CASSTGSQGGREKLFF.

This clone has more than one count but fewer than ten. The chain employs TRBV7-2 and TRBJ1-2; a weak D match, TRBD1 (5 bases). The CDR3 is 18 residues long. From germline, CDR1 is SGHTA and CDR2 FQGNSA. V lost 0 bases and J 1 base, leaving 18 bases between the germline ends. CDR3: CASSLAPQSTGLNYGYTF. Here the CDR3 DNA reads TGTGCCAGCAGCTTAGCCCCCCAATCGACGGGACTTAACTATGGCTACACCTTC.

CDR3 coding DNA: TGCGCCAGCAGCTTGGGGATTACAGGCTTGTTTACCTACGAGCAGTACTTC. This translates into CASSLGITGLFTYEQYF. The chain has TRBV5-1 and TRBJ2-7; D possibly corresponds to TRBD1 (5 bases). The V end lost 0 bases, the J end lost 2 bases, and 18 bases lay between the germline ends. Per germline, CDR1 SGHRS and CDR2 YFSETQ. The CDR3 runs to 17 residues.

The CDR3 sequence is CASMELAEETQYF. In nucleotides, the CDR3 is TGTGCCAGCATGGAACTAGCGGAAGAGACCCAGTACTTC. The chain is built from TRBV6-6 and TRBJ2-5, with 8 bases identical to TRBD2. The germline V gene encodes CDR1 MNHNY and CDR2 SVGAGI (reference sequence). V was clipped by 7 bases and J by 3 bases; unmatched bases: 4. This CDR3 is 13 amino acids long.

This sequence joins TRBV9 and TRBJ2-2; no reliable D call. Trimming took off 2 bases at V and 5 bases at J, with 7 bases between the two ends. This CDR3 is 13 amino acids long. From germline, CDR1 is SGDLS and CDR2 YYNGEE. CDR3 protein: CASSVLQTGELFF. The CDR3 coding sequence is TGTGCCAGCAGCGTTCTGCAGACCGGGGAGCTGTTTTTT.

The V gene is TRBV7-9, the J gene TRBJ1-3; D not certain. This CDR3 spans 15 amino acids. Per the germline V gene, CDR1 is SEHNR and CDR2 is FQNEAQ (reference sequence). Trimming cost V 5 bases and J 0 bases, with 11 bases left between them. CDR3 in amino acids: CASSRPGYSGNTIYF. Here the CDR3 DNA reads TGTGCCAGCAGCCGGCCGGGTTACTCTGGAAACACCATATATTTT. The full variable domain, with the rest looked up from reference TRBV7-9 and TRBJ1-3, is DTGVSQNPRHKITKRGQNVTFRCDPISEHNRLYWYRQTLGQGPEFLTYFQNEAQLEKSRLLSDRFSAERPKGSFSTLEIQRTEQGDSAMYLCASSRPGYSGNTIYFGEGSWLTVV.

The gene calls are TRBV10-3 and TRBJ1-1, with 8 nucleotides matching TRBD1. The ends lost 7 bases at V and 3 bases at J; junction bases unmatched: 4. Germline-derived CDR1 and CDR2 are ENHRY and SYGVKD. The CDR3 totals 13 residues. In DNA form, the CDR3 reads TGTGCCATCACAGGGGGCGTCGACACTGAAGCTTTCTTT. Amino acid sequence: CAITGGVDTEAFF.

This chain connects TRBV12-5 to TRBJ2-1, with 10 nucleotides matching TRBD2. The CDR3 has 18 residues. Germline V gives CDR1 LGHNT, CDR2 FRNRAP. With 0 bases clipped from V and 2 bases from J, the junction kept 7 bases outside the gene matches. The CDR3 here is CASGLVSGGAIPYNEQFF. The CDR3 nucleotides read TGTGCTAGTGGTTTGGTCAGCGGGGGGGCCATTCCCTACAATGAGCAGTTCTTC.

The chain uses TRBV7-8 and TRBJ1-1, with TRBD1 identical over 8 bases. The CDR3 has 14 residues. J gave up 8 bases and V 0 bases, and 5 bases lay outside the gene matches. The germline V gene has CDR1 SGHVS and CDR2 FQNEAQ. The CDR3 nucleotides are TGTGCCAGCAGCTTAGCGGGGACAGGATTAGAAGCTTTCTTT. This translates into CASSLAGTGLEAFF.

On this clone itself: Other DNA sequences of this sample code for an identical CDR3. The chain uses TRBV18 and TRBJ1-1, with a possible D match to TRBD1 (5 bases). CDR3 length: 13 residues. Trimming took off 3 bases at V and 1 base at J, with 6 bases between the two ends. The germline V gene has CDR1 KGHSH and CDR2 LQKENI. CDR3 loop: CASSPTGNTEAFF. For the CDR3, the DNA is TGTGCCAGCTCACCCACAGGGAACACTGAAGCTTTCTTT.

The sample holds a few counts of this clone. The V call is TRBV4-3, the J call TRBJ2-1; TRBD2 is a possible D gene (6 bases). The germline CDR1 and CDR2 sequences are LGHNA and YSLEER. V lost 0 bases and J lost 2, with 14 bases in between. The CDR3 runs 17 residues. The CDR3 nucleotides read TGCGCCAGCAGCCAAGAGGCAGGAGGGGTGACCTACAATGAGCAGTTCTTC. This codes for CASSQEAGGVTYNEQFF.

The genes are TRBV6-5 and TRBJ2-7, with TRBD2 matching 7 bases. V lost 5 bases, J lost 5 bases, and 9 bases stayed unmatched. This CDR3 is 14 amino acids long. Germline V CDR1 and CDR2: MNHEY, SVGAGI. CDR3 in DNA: TGTGCCAGCAGTCCCGGGGTAGCGGGCAACGAGCAGTACTTC. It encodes CASSPGVAGNEQYF.

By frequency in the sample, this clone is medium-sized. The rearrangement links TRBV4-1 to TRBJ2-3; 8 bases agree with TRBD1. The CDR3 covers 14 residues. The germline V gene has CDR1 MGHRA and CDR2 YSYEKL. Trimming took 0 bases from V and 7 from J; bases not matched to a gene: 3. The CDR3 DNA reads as TGCGCCAGCAGCCAAGAGACAGGGGTTTATACGCAGTATTTT. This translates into CASSQETGVYTQYF.

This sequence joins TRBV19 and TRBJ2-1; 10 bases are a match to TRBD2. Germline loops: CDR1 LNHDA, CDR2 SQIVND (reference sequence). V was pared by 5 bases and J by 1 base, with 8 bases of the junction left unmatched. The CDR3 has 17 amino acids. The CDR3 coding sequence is TGTGCCAGTAGTGTACGGACTAGCGGCAATTCCTACAATGAGCAGTTCTTC. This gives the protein CASSVRTSGNSYNEQFF.

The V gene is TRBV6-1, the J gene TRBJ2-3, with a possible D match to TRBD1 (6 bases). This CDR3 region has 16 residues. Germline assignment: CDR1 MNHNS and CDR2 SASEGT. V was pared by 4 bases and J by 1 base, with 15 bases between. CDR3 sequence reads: CASSGTETGGTDTQYF. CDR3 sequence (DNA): TGTGCCAGCAGTGGGACAGAAACCGGGGGCACAGATACGCAGTATTTT.

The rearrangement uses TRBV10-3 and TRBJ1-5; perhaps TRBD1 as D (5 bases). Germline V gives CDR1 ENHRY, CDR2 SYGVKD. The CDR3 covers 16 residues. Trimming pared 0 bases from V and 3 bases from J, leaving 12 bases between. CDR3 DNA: TGTGCCATCAGTGAGTCGGGGAGGGGCTACAATCAGCCCCAGCATTTT. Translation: CAISESGRGYNQPQHF.

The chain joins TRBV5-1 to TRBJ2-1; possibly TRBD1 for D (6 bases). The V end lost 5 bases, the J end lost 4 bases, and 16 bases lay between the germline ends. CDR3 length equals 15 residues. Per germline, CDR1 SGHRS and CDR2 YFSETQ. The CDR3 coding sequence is TGCGCCAGCAGGACAGGAGAGATACTATACAATGAGCAGTTCTTC. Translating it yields CASRTGEILYNEQFF.

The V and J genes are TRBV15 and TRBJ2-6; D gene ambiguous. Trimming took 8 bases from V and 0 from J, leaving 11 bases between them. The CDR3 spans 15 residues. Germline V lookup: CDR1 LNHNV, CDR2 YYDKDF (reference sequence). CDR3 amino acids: CATEAVRSGANVLTF. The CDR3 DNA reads TGTGCCACCGAGGCAGTTCGCTCTGGGGCCAACGTCCTGACTTTC.

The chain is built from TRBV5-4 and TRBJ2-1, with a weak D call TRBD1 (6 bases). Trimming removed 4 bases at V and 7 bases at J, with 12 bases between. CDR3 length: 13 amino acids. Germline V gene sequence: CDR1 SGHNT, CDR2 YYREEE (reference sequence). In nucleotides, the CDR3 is TGTGCCAGCAGCGATCGGACAGTGAATGAGCAGTTCTTC. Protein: CASSDRTVNEQFF. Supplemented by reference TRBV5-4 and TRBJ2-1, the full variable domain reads ETGVTQSPTHLIKTRGQQVTLRCSSQSGHNTVSWYQQALGQGPQFIFQYYREEENGRGNFPPRFSGLQFPNYSSELNVNALELDDSALYLCASSDRTVNEQFFGPGTRLTVL.

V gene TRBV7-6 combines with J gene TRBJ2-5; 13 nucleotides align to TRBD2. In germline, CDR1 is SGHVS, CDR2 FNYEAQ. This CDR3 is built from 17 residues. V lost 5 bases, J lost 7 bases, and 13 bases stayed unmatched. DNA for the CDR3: TGTGCCAGCAGCCTACACCCCGGGACTAGCGGGATAGTGACCCAGTACTTC. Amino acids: CASSLHPGTSGIVTQYF.

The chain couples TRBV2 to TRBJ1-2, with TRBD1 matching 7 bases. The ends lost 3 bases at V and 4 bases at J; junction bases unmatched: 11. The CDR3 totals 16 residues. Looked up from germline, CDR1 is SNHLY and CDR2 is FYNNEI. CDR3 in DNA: TGTGCCAGCAGTGACCGTCCGGGACAGAGTTTCTATGGCTACACCTTC. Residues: CASSDRPGQSFYGYTF.

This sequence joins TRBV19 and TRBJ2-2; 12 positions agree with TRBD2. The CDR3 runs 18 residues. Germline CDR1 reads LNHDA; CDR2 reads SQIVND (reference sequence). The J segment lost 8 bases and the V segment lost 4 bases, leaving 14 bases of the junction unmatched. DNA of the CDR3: TGTGCCAGTAGTAACGCCCGGCTAGCGGGAGGGCCCCCGGGGGAGCTGTTTTTT. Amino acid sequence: CASSNARLAGGPPGELFF.

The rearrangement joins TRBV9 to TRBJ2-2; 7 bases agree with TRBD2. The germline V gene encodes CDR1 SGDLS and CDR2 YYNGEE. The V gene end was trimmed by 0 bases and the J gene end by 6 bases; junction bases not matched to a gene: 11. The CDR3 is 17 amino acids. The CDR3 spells CASSVGGWGGNAGELFF. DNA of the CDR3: TGTGCCAGCAGCGTAGGGGGTTGGGGGGGAAACGCCGGGGAGCTGTTTTTT.

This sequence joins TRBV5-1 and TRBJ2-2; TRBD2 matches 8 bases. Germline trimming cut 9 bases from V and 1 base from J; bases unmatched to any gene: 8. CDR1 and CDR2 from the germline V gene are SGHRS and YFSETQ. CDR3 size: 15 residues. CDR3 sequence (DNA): TGCGCCACACAGTCGGCGGGGGGGAACACCGGGGAGCTGTTTTTT. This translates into CATQSAGGNTGELFF.

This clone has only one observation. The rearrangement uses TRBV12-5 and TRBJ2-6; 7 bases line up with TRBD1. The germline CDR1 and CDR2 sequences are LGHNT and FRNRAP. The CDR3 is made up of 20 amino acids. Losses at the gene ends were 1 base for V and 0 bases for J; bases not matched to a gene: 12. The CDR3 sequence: CASGLAWTGPIHSGANVLTF. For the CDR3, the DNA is TGTGCTAGTGGTTTGGCCTGGACAGGACCGATCCACTCTGGGGCCAACGTCCTGACTTTC.